Described below is a single T cell receptor (beta chain) sequence and its context. Those enrolled, adults aged about 18 to 95 years, came from some 23 US areas. All exposed participants met a person with COVID-19 within 2 weeks before entering the study. Trimming took 3 bases from V and 0 from J; bases not matched to a gene: 10. This CDR3 is built from 18 residues. CDR1 and CDR2 from the germline V gene are SGHRS and YFSETQ. Libraries were prepared by immunoSEQ multiplex PCR; TCRdb keeps only in-frame clonotypes and omits some of them. This sample has 350,000 or so clones, with about nine tenths found just once. The record originates from a study of blood T cell repertoires in COVID-19.

The chain has TRBV5-1 and TRBJ1-4, with 8 bases matching TRBD1. The TCR sequence derives from a woman aged 30 to 39 who had been exposed to COVID-19. Sequences were obtained from PBMCs or T cells enriched from blood (not recorded which). The CDR3 region has the DNA TGCGCCAGCAGCTATGGTCTGACAGGGGATACAACTAATGAAAAACTGTTTTTT. Its protein product is CASSYGLTGDTTNEKLFF.